This T cell receptor (beta chain) was identified in a study of T cell repertoires in cytomegalovirus infection. Study in general: A matching HLA type, together with CMV infection, was signaled by public TCR beta signatures.

TCRdb used MiXCR to reprocess the reads, holding one entry per CDR3 protein. The sample has around 130,000 distinct CDR3 sequences; roughly 9% are singletons. This clonotype was recorded many times. Its antigen remains unidentified. Whole-study findings and limits: There were HLA-C-restricted CMV-specific TCR beta clonotypes dominating the ex vivo response. Carriers of CMV and the relevant HLA type were discriminated by public TCR beta frequency.

CDR3 length: 13 amino acids. Germline V gene data show CDR1 as SNHLY and CDR2 as FYNNEI. Trimming shortened V by 6 bases and J by 5 bases, and 8 bases separated the two germline ends. This receptor was identified in a human donor in good health (CMV status not recorded). Some clones in this sample may be carry-over from other donors' samples. This chain links TRBV2 with TRBJ1-6; D not certain. The sequencing sample was made of PBMCs. CDR3 amino acids: CASRYQNNSPLHF. CDR3 DNA: TGTGCCAGCAGATATCAGAATAATTCACCCCTCCACTTT.